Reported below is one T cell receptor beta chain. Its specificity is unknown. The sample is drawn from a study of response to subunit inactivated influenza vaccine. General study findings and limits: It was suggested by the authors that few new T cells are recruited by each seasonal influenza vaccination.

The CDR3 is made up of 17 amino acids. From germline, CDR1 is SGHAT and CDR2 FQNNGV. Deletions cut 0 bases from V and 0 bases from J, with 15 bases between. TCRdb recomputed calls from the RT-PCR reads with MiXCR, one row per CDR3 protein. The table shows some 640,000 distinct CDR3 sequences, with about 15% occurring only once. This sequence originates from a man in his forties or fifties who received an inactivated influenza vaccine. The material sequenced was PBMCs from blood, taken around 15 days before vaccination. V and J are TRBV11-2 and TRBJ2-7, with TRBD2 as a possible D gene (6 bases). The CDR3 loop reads CASSLDAGPPLSYEQYF. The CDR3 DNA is TGTGCCAGCAGCTTAGATGCGGGACCCCCTCTCTCCTACGAGCAGTACTTC.